The source of this T cell receptor beta chain is a study of T cells in localized non-small cell lung cancer. The V and J ends lost 3 bases and 1 base respectively, with 9 bases between them. The CDR3 is 14 amino acids. The germline V gene encodes CDR1 LNHDA and CDR2 SQIVND (reference sequence). Sequencing used immunoSEQ multiplex PCR; TCRdb keeps in-frame clones, though not all of them. The data show some 66,000 clones, 84% seen once. Overall study results and limits: Measurement of T cell clonality placed uninvolved adjacent lung highest, above the level in tumor. Sequencing involved a lone tumor region, leaving heterogeneity possible.

With respect to this clone: The antigen is not known.

This rearrangement joins TRBV19 to TRBJ1-1; no firm D call. The source is an older female donor with stage I lung adenocarcinoma. The material was peripheral blood, obtained before any cancer treatment. The CDR3, as DNA: TGTGCCAGTAGTATGAGGCAGAAGAACACTGAAGCTTTCTTT. It codes for CASSMRQKNTEAFF.